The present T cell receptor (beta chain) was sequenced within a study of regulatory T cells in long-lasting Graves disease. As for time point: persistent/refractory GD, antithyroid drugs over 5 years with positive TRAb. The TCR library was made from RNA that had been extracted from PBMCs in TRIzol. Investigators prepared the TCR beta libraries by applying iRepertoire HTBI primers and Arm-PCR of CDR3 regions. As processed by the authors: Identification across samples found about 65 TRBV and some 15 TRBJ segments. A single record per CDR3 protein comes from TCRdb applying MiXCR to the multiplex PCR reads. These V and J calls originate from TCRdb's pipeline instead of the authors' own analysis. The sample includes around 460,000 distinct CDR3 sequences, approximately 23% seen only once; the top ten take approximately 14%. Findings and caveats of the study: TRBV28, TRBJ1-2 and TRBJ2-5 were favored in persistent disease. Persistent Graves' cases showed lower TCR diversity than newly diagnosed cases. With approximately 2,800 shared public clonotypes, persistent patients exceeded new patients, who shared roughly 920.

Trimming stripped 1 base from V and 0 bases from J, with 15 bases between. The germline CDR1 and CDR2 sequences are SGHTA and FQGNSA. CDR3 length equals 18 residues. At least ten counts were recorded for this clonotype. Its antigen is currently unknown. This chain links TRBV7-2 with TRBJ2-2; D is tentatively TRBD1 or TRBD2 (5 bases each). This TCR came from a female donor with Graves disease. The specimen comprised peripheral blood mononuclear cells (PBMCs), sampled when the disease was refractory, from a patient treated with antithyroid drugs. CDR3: CASSLDESRDANTGELFF. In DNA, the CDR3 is TGTGCCAGCAGCTTAGATGAGTCGAGGGACGCGAACACCGGGGAGCTGTTTTTT.